These 9 T cell receptor beta chains share one sample of origin, sequenced in a study of cytomegalovirus exposure and HLA in healthy donors. 13 Jbeta primers and 60 Vbeta primers were used for the PCR. Using immunoSEQ multiplex PCR, the repertoire was profiled, and TCRdb retains in-frame clones only, with some absent. The profile shows roughly 120,000 clones, around four fifths of them singletons. Material for sequencing was PBMCs. These receptors originate from a human donor in good health.

The chain recombines TRBV19 with TRBJ2-5, with D possibly matching TRBD2 (6 bases). The CDR3 spans 15 residues. The V gene's germline CDR1 is LNHDA and CDR2 SQIVND (reference sequence). V was clipped by 3 bases and J by 2 bases, with 13 bases between them. The CDR3 nucleotides read TGTGCCAGTAGTATCAATGGAGGGAGTCAAGAGACCCAGTACTTC. Translating it yields CASSINGGSQETQYF. The full variable domain, in which reference TRBV19 and TRBJ2-5 provide the parts outside the CDR3, is DGGITQSPKYLFRKEGQNVTLSCEQNLNHDAMYWYRQDPGQGLRLIYYSQIVNDFQKGDIAEGYSVSREKKESFPLTVTSAQKNPTAFYLCASSINGGSQETQYFGPGTRLLVL.

The chain couples TRBV5-5 to TRBJ2-5, with a possible D match to TRBD1 (6 bases). CDR1 is SGHKS and CDR2 is YYEKEE in the germline V gene (reference sequence). CDR3 length equals 15 residues. Deletions cut 4 bases from V and 4 bases from J, with 17 bases between. The CDR3 loop is CASSQDHQDRETQYF. In nucleotides, the CDR3 is TGTGCCAGCAGCCAAGACCATCAGGACAGAGAGACCCAGTACTTC.

CDR3 sequence: CASSLDLRTEAFF. In nucleotides, the CDR3 is TGCGCCAGCAGCTTAGATTTACGGACTGAAGCTTTCTTT. The chain couples TRBV5-1 to TRBJ1-1; D unclear. In germline, CDR1 is SGHRS, CDR2 YFSETQ. Trimming pared 2 bases from V and 5 bases from J, leaving 10 bases between. This CDR3 is built from 13 residues.

The chain is built from TRBV6-1 and TRBJ2-5; 7 nucleotides match TRBD2. Losses at the gene ends were 5 bases for V and 1 base for J; bases not matched to a gene: 7. The CDR3 runs 15 residues. Germline CDR1 and CDR2: MNHNS and SASEGT. Here the CDR3 reads CASSFRPGGQETQYF. DNA of the CDR3: TGTGCCAGCAGTTTCAGACCGGGGGGCCAAGAGACCCAGTACTTC.

The rearrangement links TRBV11-2 to TRBJ2-1, with 9 positions matching TRBD2. The CDR3 is 15 residues long. V trimming: 5 bases; J trimming: 7 bases; junction bases outside the gene matches: 9. Per germline, CDR1 SGHAT and CDR2 FQNNGV. DNA of the CDR3: TGTGCCAGCAGCCCCGACTGGACTAGCGTTAATGAGCAGTTCTTC. This translates into CASSPDWTSVNEQFF.

This clone occurred once. V and J are TRBV4-2 and TRBJ1-1, with 12 positions matching TRBD1. There are 17 residues in the CDR3. The germline CDR1 and CDR2 sequences are LGHNA and YNFKEQ. Trimming took 4 bases from V and 0 from J; bases not matched to a gene: 6. The CDR3 DNA follows: TGTGCCAGCAGCCCCGGGACAGGGGGCGCCGTGAACACTGAAGCTTTCTTT. It specifies CASSPGTGGAVNTEAFF.

As for this clone: Germline is not matched at one junction end, which may reflect a read error. The chain uses TRBV4-1 and TRBJ2-1; TRBD1 matches at 10 bases. The CDR3 spans 16 residues. The V gene's germline CDR1 is MGHRA and CDR2 YSYEKL. CDR3 sequence: CASSQVGGQGYNEQFF. The CDR3 coding sequence is TGTGCCAGCAGCCAAGTGGGGGGACAGGGGTACAATGAGCAGTTCTTC.

The chain links TRBV9 to TRBJ1-2, with D possibly matching TRBD1 (5 bases). V dropped 8 bases and J dropped 2 bases, with 19 bases sitting between them. CDR1 is SGDLS, CDR2 YYNGEE, per germline. This CDR3 spans 15 amino acids. CDR3 DNA sequence: TGTGCCAGGGGGGAACGAGGGGAGGGAAACTATGGCTACACCTTC. Translated: CARGERGEGNYGYTF.

The chain carries TRBV15 and TRBJ1-3, with 8 bases matching TRBD1. This CDR3 has 16 amino acids. The germline CDR1 and CDR2 sequences are LNHNV and YYDKDF (reference sequence). V lost 0 bases to trimming and J lost 3 bases; unmatched junction nucleotides: 4. The CDR3 reads CATSRDTGGFGNTIYF. The CDR3 coding sequence is TGTGCCACCAGCAGAGATACAGGGGGTTTTGGAAACACCATATATTTT.